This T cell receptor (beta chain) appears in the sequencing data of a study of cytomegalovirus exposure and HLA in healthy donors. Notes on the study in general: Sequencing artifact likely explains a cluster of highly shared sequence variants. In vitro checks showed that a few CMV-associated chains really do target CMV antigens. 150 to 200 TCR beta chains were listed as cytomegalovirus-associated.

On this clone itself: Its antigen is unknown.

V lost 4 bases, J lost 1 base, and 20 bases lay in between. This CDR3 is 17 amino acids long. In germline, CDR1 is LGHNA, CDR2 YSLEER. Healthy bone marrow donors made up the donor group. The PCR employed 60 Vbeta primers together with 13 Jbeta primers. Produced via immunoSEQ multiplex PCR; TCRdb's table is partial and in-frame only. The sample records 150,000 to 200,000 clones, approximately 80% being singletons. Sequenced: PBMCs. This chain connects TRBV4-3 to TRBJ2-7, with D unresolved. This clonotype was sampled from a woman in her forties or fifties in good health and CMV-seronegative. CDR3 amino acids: CASSPDPDPNGSYEQYF. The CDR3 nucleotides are TGCGCCAGCAGCCCCGACCCTGACCCAAACGGGTCCTACGAGCAGTACTTC.